This is a list of T cell receptor beta chains from one sample in a study of spatial heterogeneity in lung cancer. TCRdb re-derived calls from the 5' RACE reads in MiXCR, one entry per CDR3 protein. This table has approximately 43,000 distinct CDR3 sequences, about 10% appearing once. The material was PBMCs, obtained at follow-up. The receptors here all came from a female donor with early-stage non-small cell lung cancer. CDR3s include the opening cysteine and the closing phenylalanine or tryptophan. Fields, in order: V gene, CDR3 protein.

v_gene: TRBV7-2
CDR3aa: CASSLGAVNTGELFF

v_gene: TRBV29-1
CDR3aa: CSQGLINEQFF

v_gene: TRBV6-6
CDR3aa: CASSSRQARSYNSPLHF

v_gene: TRBV12-3/TRBV12-4
CDR3aa: CASSTGGWNTEAFF

v_gene: TRBV10-3
CDR3aa: CAISESKNDQFF

v_gene: TRBV20-1
CDR3aa: CSASGLAGPTDTQYF

v_gene: TRBV28
CDR3aa: CASSQDRGLNYGYTF

v_gene: TRBV19
CDR3aa: CASSPGTVTPEAFF

v_gene: TRBV7-9
CDR3aa: CASSLSGRLNTEAFF

v_gene: TRBV7-2
CDR3aa: CASSPSVLAGRTDTQYF

v_gene: TRBV20-1
CDR3aa: CSAPGGSSNTDTQYF

v_gene: TRBV29-1
CDR3aa: CSVEGGQSSGNTIYF

v_gene: TRBV20-1
CDR3aa: CSARPMNQPQHF

v_gene: TRBV12-3/TRBV12-4
CDR3aa: CASSFYTGGWTDTQYF

v_gene: TRBV20-1
CDR3aa: CSPRASGDKTQYF

v_gene: TRBV11-2
CDR3aa: CASSLDQQGANTDTQYF

v_gene: TRBV7-9
CDR3aa: CASSLAGAGGQYF

v_gene: TRBV28
CDR3aa: CASSRPGSNEKLFF

v_gene: TRBV28
CDR3aa: CAAATGLAGGIDTQYF

v_gene: TRBV7-2
CDR3aa: CASSPRGGLANSPLHF

v_gene: TRBV20-1
CDR3aa: CSASGRDKPYEQYF

v_gene: TRBV11-2
CDR3aa: CASSLDLEDTQYF

v_gene: TRBV6-5
CDR3aa: CASRASVARGQYF

v_gene: TRBV27
CDR3aa: CASTSLQGGFGELFF